This T cell receptor (beta chain) was identified during a study of blood T cell repertoires in COVID-19. About the research overall: The cDNA or gDNA used as material had been derived from T cells, B-cell-depleted T cells, or PBMCs.

A Seattle source enrolled patients during active infection and followed them longitudinally. Germline lookup yields CDR1 SGHDN and CDR2 FVKESK. V lost 0 bases and J lost 7, with 12 bases in between. There are 14 residues in the CDR3. In the original processing: Researchers report that nucleated cell counts were estimated from reference gene primer amplification. Some clones are missing from TCRdb's copy, which holds only in-frame ones; the method was immunoSEQ multiplex PCR. The V and J calls and clone size are taken from that table; D and trimming were inferred from the DNA. The data hold approximately 250,000 clones, with 65% to 90% observed a single time.

Specimen: peripheral blood. The chain is built from TRBV14 and TRBJ1-2; D not certain. The receptor comes from a woman in her seventies with COVID-19, enrolled during active disease. The CDR3 protein is CASSQDRGIGGYTF. CDR3 nucleotides: TGTGCCAGCAGCCAAGATCGAGGGATCGGTGGCTACACCTTC. Full variable domain (remainder filled in from reference TRBV14 and TRBJ1-2): EAGVTQFPSHSVIEKGQTVTLRCDPISGHDNLYWYRRVMGKEIKFLLHFVKESKQDESGMPNNRFLAERTGGTYSTLKVQPAELEDSGVYFCASSQDRGIGGYTFGSGTRLTVV.